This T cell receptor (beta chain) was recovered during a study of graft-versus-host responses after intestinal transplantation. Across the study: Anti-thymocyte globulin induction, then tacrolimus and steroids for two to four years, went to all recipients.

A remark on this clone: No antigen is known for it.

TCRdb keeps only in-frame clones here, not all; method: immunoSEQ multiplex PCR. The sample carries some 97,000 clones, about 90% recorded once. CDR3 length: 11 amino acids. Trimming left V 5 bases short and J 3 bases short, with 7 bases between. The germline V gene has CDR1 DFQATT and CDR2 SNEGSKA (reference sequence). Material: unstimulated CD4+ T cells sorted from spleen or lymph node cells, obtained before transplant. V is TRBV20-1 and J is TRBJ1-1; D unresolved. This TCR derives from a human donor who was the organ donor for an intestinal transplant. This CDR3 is CSAAPYTEAFF. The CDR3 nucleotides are TGCAGTGCTGCGCCCTACACTGAAGCTTTCTTT.